This T cell receptor (beta chain) was retrieved from a study of T cells in Graves' hyperthyroidism and ophthalmopathy. CDR3 size: 15 residues. J gave up 6 bases and V 4 bases, and 4 bases lay outside the gene matches. Germline-derived CDR1 and CDR2 are SNHLY and FYNNEI. At least ten counts were recorded for this clonotype. Criteria for exclusion of patients were uncontrolled infection, other autoimmune disease, pregnancy or lactation. Each diagnosis was grounded in clinical symptoms, serum thyroxine and TRAb, thyroid ultrasound, and orbital computed tomography. Amplification of TCR beta CDR3 regions used RNA as the template. With the HTBI primer set, the TCR CDR3 went through a first round of RT-PCR. One entry per CDR3 protein, called by TCRdb with MiXCR from the multiplex PCR reads. The sample carries fewer than 550,000 distinct CDR3 sequences, roughly 14% recorded once.

The chain links TRBV2 to TRBJ1-5; TRBD1 aligns across 12 bases. The sequenced sample was blood. This sequence originates from a woman aged 18-30 years with Graves' hyperthyroidism. In DNA, the CDR3 is TGTGCCAGCAGTGGTGGGACAGGGGGCATTCAGCCCCAGCATTTT. It encodes CASSGGTGGIQPQHF. Looking up the rest from reference TRBV2 and TRBJ1-5 gives the full variable domain: EPEVTQTPSHQVTQMGQEVILRCVPISNHLYFYWYRQILGQKVEFLVSFYNNEISEKSEIFDDQFSVERPDGSNFTLKIRSTKLEDSAMYFCASSGGTGGIQPQHFGDGTRLSIL.